The clone carrying this T cell receptor beta chain occurred a few times. Antigen specificity is unknown. From the 5' RACE reads, TCRdb called clonotypes with MiXCR, one entry per CDR3 protein. In the table there are 150,000 or so distinct CDR3 sequences, more than 12% of which are singletons. V was shortened by 3 bases and J by 7 bases, with 17 bases between the two germline ends. CDR1 is SGHRS, CDR2 YFSETQ, per germline. The CDR3 totals 14 residues. This specimen comes from a study of T-cell memory formation after mild COVID-19. Study-level points and caveats: Pre-infection memory harbored some responding clones, suggesting cross-reactive memory joined. Clones that got smaller from day 15 to 85 had even CD4/CD8, while clones growing later tipped toward CD4+.

This clonotype was sampled from an adult woman who had mild COVID-19 (a few samples of this study predate the infection). Cell type and time point are not known. What was sequenced was PBMCs or a T cell subset sorted from them (not recorded which). This chain links TRBV5-1 with TRBJ2-7, with a tentative D call TRBD2 (5 bases). This CDR3 reads CASSYRDTFEEQYF. CDR3 sequence (DNA): TGCGCCAGCAGCTACCGGGATACCTTTGAGGAGCAGTACTTC.